One TCR beta chain is described in this entry. This sample stems from a study of shared clonotypes between healthy human individuals. The CDR3 is made up of 15 amino acids. Trimming took off 1 base at V and 7 bases at J, with 14 bases between the two ends. Per the germline V gene, CDR1 is SGHAT and CDR2 is FQNNGV. The unsorted samples took 90 million to 95 million PBMCs to get genomic DNA. Using immunoSEQ multiplex PCR, the repertoire was profiled, and TCRdb retains in-frame clones only, with some absent. In the table there are 450,000 to 600,000 clones, around 80% of which are singletons. The chain recombines TRBV11-2 with TRBJ2-1, with no clear D. The sequenced sample was PBMCs. The sequence derives from a woman in her forties in good health. Some clones in this sample may be carry-over from other donors' samples. The CDR3, as DNA: TGTGCCAGCAGCTTAGTAAGCGTGGTAGGGAATGAGCAGTTCTTC. Translating gives CASSLVSVVGNEQFF.